These 17 T cell receptor beta chains originate from one sample sequenced in a study of identical twins. TCRdb called the 5' RACE reads again in MiXCR, with one record for every CDR3 protein. The repertoire holds approximately 240,000 distinct CDR3 sequences, with roughly 13% as singletons. Sequencing input: memory (CD45RO+) T cells sorted from blood. Every receptor here comes from a young woman in good health.

The CDR3 region is CASSGSAASSYNEQFF. As DNA, the CDR3 is TGTGCCAGCAGCGGATCAGCGGCCAGCTCCTACAATGAGCAGTTCTTC. The rearrangement links TRBV5-5 to TRBJ2-1; possibly TRBD2 for D (5 bases). The CDR3 consists of 16 residues. Trimming shortened V by 4 bases and J by 0 bases, and 14 bases separated the two germline ends. CDR1 and CDR2 (germline): SGHKS, YYEKEE (reference sequence).

The V gene is TRBV13, the J gene TRBJ2-4; the D gene is possibly TRBD2 (6 bases). The CDR3 runs to 15 residues. Trimming shortened V by 0 bases and J by 0 bases, and 6 bases separated the two germline ends. Germline CDR1 and CDR2: PRHDT and FYEKMQ (reference sequence). The DNA for the CDR3 is TGTGCCAGCAGCTTAGGAGCGGGAGCCAAAAACATTCAGTACTTC. This translates into CASSLGAGAKNIQYF.

The chain combines TRBV12-3 or TRBV12-4 with TRBJ1-3, with unresolved D. The CDR3 has 15 amino acids. With 3 bases removed from V and 0 bases from J, the gap between germline ends came to 9 bases. This CDR3 reads CASSFWQTSGNTIYF. Here the CDR3 DNA reads TGTGCCAGCAGTTTTTGGCAGACCTCTGGAAACACCATATATTTT.

This clonotype appeared a few times. This chain links TRBV5-1 with TRBJ2-2; TRBD2 might be the D (6 bases). V was clipped by 6 bases and J by 2 bases, with 14 bases between them. Germline V CDR1 and CDR2: SGHRS, YFSETQ. This CDR3 spans 15 amino acids. The DNA for the CDR3 is TGCGCCAGCACTGAACGGGGGATAAACACCGGGGAGCTGTTTTTT. Residues: CASTERGINTGELFF.

This clonotype was observed many times. The rearrangement links TRBV5-5 to TRBJ1-2; 8 positions agree with TRBD1. Trimming at V came to 3 bases and at J to 7 bases, leaving 11 bases not matched to a gene. The germline V gene has CDR1 SGHKS and CDR2 YYEKEE (reference sequence). This CDR3 has 15 amino acids. CDR3 sequence (DNA): TGTGCCAGCAGCTCCTGGACAGGGCCCTTCGGTGGCTACACCTTC. It codes for CASSSWTGPFGGYTF.

A few counts support this clonotype. J is TRBJ2-4 and V is TRBV6-2 or TRBV6-3; D possibly matches TRBD1 or TRBD2 (7 bases each). V was trimmed by 5 bases and J by 3 bases, leaving 14 bases between them. The CDR3 covers 15 residues. Germline CDR1 is MNHEY and CDR2 is SVGEGT. The CDR3 region is CASSTQGDYKNIQYF. Written as DNA, the CDR3 is TGTGCCAGCAGTACTCAGGGGGACTACAAAAACATTCAGTACTTC.

This clonotype showed up just a few times. This sequence joins TRBV5-1 and TRBJ2-1; possibly TRBD1 for D (5 bases). V lost 1 base and J 9 bases, leaving 20 bases between the germline ends. The CDR3 runs 16 residues. Looked up from germline, CDR1 is SGHRS and CDR2 is YFSETQ. This CDR3 is CASSLLGRSNKGEQFF. CDR3 in DNA: TGCGCCAGCAGCTTGTTGGGGCGATCAAACAAGGGTGAGCAGTTCTTC. The variable domain in full, with the rest retrieved from reference TRBV5-1 and TRBJ2-1, is KAGVTQTPRYLIKTRGQQVTLSCSPISGHRSVSWYQQTPGQGLQFLFEYFSETQRNKGNFPGRFSGRQFSNSRSEMNVSTLELGDSALYLCASSLLGRSNKGEQFFGPGTRLTVL.

This clonotype has ten or more counts. The chain joins TRBV12-3 or TRBV12-4 to TRBJ1-5; the match to TRBD1 covers 10 bases. This CDR3 has 14 amino acids. Trimming removed 6 bases from V and 3 bases from J; junction bases left unmatched: 2. CDR3 in DNA: TGTGCCAGCAGAGGACAGGGGGACAATCAGCCCCAGCATTTT. Its translation: CASRGQGDNQPQHF.

The CDR3 region is CASSLAGDGNGYTF. The CDR3 DNA follows: TGCGCCAGCAGCTTGGCCGGGGACGGCAATGGCTACACCTTC. The gene calls are TRBV5-1 and TRBJ1-2; a possible D gene is TRBD1 (5 bases). This CDR3 is 14 amino acids long. In germline, CDR1 is SGHRS, CDR2 YFSETQ. Trimming removed 0 bases at V and 6 bases at J, with 12 bases between. Combining the CDR3 with reference TRBV5-1 and TRBJ1-2 gives the whole variable domain KAGVTQTPRYLIKTRGQQVTLSCSPISGHRSVSWYQQTPGQGLQFLFEYFSETQRNKGNFPGRFSGRQFSNSRSEMNVSTLELGDSALYLCASSLAGDGNGYTFGSGTRLTVV.

This clonotype was seen more than once but under ten times. The rearrangement links TRBV2 to TRBJ2-7; no reliable D call. The V gene's germline CDR1 is SNHLY and CDR2 FYNNEI. V lost 1 base and J 3 bases, leaving 10 bases between the germline ends. The CDR3 spans 14 residues. CDR3 protein: CASSEGGVSYEQYF. CDR3 DNA: TGTGCCAGCAGTGAAGGTGGAGTCAGCTACGAGCAGTACTTC.

This chain joins TRBV15 and TRBJ2-3; D unclear. Between the trimmed V and J ends, which lost 2 bases and 1 base, there was a span of 4 bases. The germline V gene has CDR1 LNHNV and CDR2 YYDKDF (reference sequence). The CDR3 has 13 amino acids. This chain's CDR3 is CATSRPGTDTQYF. CDR3 nucleotides: TGTGCCACCAGCAGACCCGGCACAGATACGCAGTATTTT.

Only a few counts were recorded for this clonotype. The rearrangement uses TRBV6-1 and TRBJ2-1; maybe TRBD2 (5 bases). The germline gives CDR1 MNHNS, CDR2 SASEGT. V lost 6 bases and J 7 bases, leaving 16 bases between the germline ends. The CDR3 is 14 amino acids. The CDR3 region is CASRGTGRGNEQFF. The CDR3 coding sequence is TGTGCCAGCAGGGGAACCGGGCGAGGGAATGAGCAGTTCTTC.

V gene TRBV6-2 or TRBV6-3 combines with J gene TRBJ1-1, with TRBD1 matching over 8 bases. This CDR3 has 14 amino acids. Germline CDR1 reads MNHEY; CDR2 reads SVGEGT. The trim removed 6 bases at V and 6 bases at J, leaving 9 bases unmatched. CDR3 region: CASRLPGGLAEAFF. CDR3 in DNA: TGTGCCAGCAGACTACCAGGGGGCCTGGCTGAAGCTTTCTTT.

This clonotype has more than one count but fewer than ten. The chain couples TRBV6-1 to TRBJ2-1, with D possibly TRBD1 on 5 matching bases. V lost 6 bases and J 6 bases, leaving 12 bases between the germline ends. Germline loops: CDR1 MNHNS, CDR2 SASEGT. The CDR3 runs 13 residues. This chain's CDR3 is CASSRFTGNEQFF. CDR3 DNA sequence: TGTGCCAGCAGCAGATTTACAGGCAATGAGCAGTTCTTC.

V usage is TRBV20-1 and J usage is TRBJ2-3; D may be TRBD2 (6 bases). The CDR3 runs to 14 residues. With 6 bases removed from V and 4 bases from J, the gap between germline ends came to 17 bases. CDR1 and CDR2 (germline): DFQATT, SNEGSKA (reference sequence). Written as DNA, the CDR3 is TGCAGTGCCAGGGACTCTCGAAGGTCAGATACGCAGTATTTT. Translated: CSARDSRRSDTQYF.

This CDR3 reads CASSFGEVTQYF. In DNA form, the CDR3 reads TGTGCCAGCAGTTTCGGGGAGGTTACGCAGTATTTT. This chain links TRBV12-3 or TRBV12-4 with TRBJ2-3; perhaps TRBD2 as D (6 bases). The CDR3 contains 12 residues. V lost 3 bases to trimming and J lost 8 bases, with 9 bases between them.

Ten or more counts support this clonotype. V gene TRBV20-1 combines with J gene TRBJ2-2; 7 bases fit TRBD1. The CDR3 runs to 17 residues. The junction had 8 bases not matched to a gene; V was cut back by 0 bases and J by 1 base. The germline V gene has CDR1 DFQATT and CDR2 SNEGSKA (reference sequence). The CDR3 here is CSARDLKRTGNTGELFF. CDR3 in DNA: TGCAGTGCTAGAGATTTAAAGAGGACAGGGAACACCGGGGAGCTGTTTTTT.